This T cell receptor (beta chain) derives from a study of regulatory T cells in long-lasting Graves disease. Time point: newly diagnosed GD, antithyroid drugs for less than 3 months. RNA from PBMCs was the source of the TCR library. This clonotype showed up many times. Building of the TCR beta libraries involved iRepertoire HTBI primers and Arm-PCR of CDR3 regions. MiXCR, applied by TCRdb to the multiplex PCR reads, yields one record per CDR3 protein. Among more than 300,000 distinct CDR3 sequences listed, about 10% were seen once. Trimming took 4 bases from V and 5 from J, leaving 14 bases between them. The length of the CDR3 is 14 residues. Germline V gene sequence: CDR1 SGHAT, CDR2 FQDESV (reference sequence). These same data were also listed under a study on T cells in Graves' hyperthyroidism and ophthalmopathy. This second study says: Peripheral blood also featured most of the thyroid clonotypes expanded above 0.001.

This receptor was obtained from a woman aged 18-29 years with Graves disease. The source was peripheral blood mononuclear cells (PBMCs), collected at new diagnosis, from a patient treated with antithyroid drugs. The chain is built from TRBV11-1 and TRBJ2-5; possibly TRBD2 for D (6 bases). In nucleotides, the CDR3 is TGTGCCAGCAGCTCTATTACTAGCTCCGAGACCCAGTACTTC. Encoded protein: CASSSITSSETQYF.